This T cell receptor (beta chain) was sequenced for a study of T-cell reconstitution after alpha-beta-depleted transplantation in children. This clonotype was counted a few times. Unique molecular identifiers were incorporated when the TCRbeta library was constructed. TCRdb reanalysed the PCR reads using MiXCR and keeps one entry per CDR3 protein. The table lists about 270,000 distinct CDR3 sequences, approximately 9.6% of them singletons. This CDR3 has 17 residues. V lost 4 bases and J lost 3; bases outside the gene matches: 8. CDR1 MNHEY and CDR2 SMNVEV come from the germline V gene (reference sequence).

The TCR originated in a human donor who donated a stem cell graft to a child with SCID. Sequencing used PBMCs from the stem cell graft donor, obtained from the stem cell graft. The chain combines TRBV27 with TRBJ2-7, with 14 bases matching TRBD2. CDR3 sequence: CASSYLTSGGAYYEQYF. The CDR3 DNA sequence: TGTGCCAGCAGTTATCTGACTAGCGGGGGGGCCTACTACGAGCAGTACTTC.